This passage covers 32 T cell receptor beta chains from one sample sequenced in a study of glioma-infiltrating T cells. The iRepertoire nested amplicon-rescue multiplex PCR amplified TCR alpha and beta CDR3s from RNA. TCRdb fed the multiplex PCR reads into MiXCR, producing one record per CDR3 protein. Among approximately 400,000 distinct CDR3 sequences listed, 35% to 45% were seen once. Sequencing used glioma tissue, nonneoplastic brain tissue, or PBMCs (not recorded which). The receptors were sampled from a human donor with low-grade glioma or glioblastoma, undergoing nonglioma brain surgery, or in good health (not recorded which).

A remark on this clonotype: This may be a read error: a much more frequent sequence differs by one nucleotide. CDR3 nucleotide sequence: TGTGCCAGCAGGAAAGGCCCTTATGGCTACACCTTC. Its protein is CASRKGPYGYTF. The chain combines TRBV6-6 with TRBJ1-2; D is unresolved. Looked up from germline, CDR1 is MNHNY and CDR2 is SVGAGI (reference sequence). The CDR3 extends over 12 amino acids. V lost 6 bases and J 5 bases, leaving 10 bases between the germline ends.

The sample holds a few counts of this clonotype. This chain links TRBV5-6 with TRBJ1-3, with a possible D match to TRBD1 (5 bases). Trimming took off 4 bases at V and 0 bases at J, with 17 bases between the two ends. The CDR3 has 17 residues. The V gene's germline CDR1 is SGHDT and CDR2 YYEEEE. The chain's CDR3 is CASSQMNGDHSGNTIYF. The CDR3 DNA reads as TGTGCCAGCAGCCAGATGAATGGGGACCACTCTGGAAACACCATATATTTT.

The chain combines TRBV28 with TRBJ2-1, with 16 bases lining up with TRBD2. The germline gives CDR1 MDHEN, CDR2 SYDVKM. After removal of 6 bases from V and 4 bases from J, the junction contained 12 bases not matched to a gene. The CDR3 extends over 19 amino acids. The CDR3: CASSFTGTSGRVGYNEQFF. The CDR3 DNA reads as TGTGCCAGCAGCTTCACCGGGACTAGCGGGAGGGTTGGGTACAATGAGCAGTTCTTC.

As regards this clonotype: A much larger clone sits a single nucleotide away, making a read error possible. The chain combines TRBV20-1 with TRBJ2-1; D is undetermined. V was trimmed by 1 base and J by 6 bases, leaving 10 bases between them. From germline, CDR1 is DFQATT and CDR2 SNEGSKA (reference sequence). The CDR3 is 13 residues long. The CDR3 DNA follows: TGCAGTGCTAGAGCCCTGACCATCAATGAGCAGTTCTTC. It translates to CSARALTINEQFF.

This clonotype was recorded a few times. The chain is built from TRBV6-2 or TRBV6-3 and TRBJ2-1; 9 nucleotides align to TRBD2. The ends lost 2 bases at V and 3 bases at J; junction bases unmatched: 14. There are 19 residues in the CDR3. Germline lookup yields CDR1 MNHEY and CDR2 SVGEGT. Here the CDR3 reads CASSYASGATVHRYNEQFF. DNA of the CDR3: TGTGCCAGCAGTTACGCTAGCGGGGCCACCGTCCACCGCTACAATGAGCAGTTCTTC.

The genes are TRBV19 and TRBJ1-2, with D tentatively TRBD1 (6 bases). The CDR3 is 14 residues long. V lost 7 bases to trimming and J lost 0 bases, with 12 bases between them. Germline CDR1 LNHDA, CDR2 SQIVND (reference sequence). The CDR3 DNA is TGTGCCAGTACCCCGGGACAACCTAACTATGGCTACACCTTC. Its translation is CASTPGQPNYGYTF.

On this clonotype: The junction departs from germline at one end; a sequencing error may be responsible. J is TRBJ2-7 and V is TRBV4-1; 10 nucleotides agree with TRBD2. Germline V gene lookup returns CDR1 MGHRA and CDR2 YSYEKL. This CDR3 spans 17 amino acids. This CDR3 is CASSQDQLAGLTYGQYF. DNA for the CDR3: TGCGCCAGCAGCCAAGATCAACTAGCGGGATTAACCTACGGGCAGTACTTC.

As concerns this clonotype: A junction boundary mismatches the germline segment, possibly from a read error. The chain combines TRBV20-1 with TRBJ2-1, with D uncertain. This CDR3 has 15 amino acids. The germline V gene has CDR1 DFQATT and CDR2 SNEGSKA (reference sequence). The CDR3 coding sequence is TGCAGTTCTAGAGTAGGAACTGAGGATCACAATGAGCAGTTCTTC. It specifies CSSRVGTEDHNEQFF.

The V call is TRBV6-2 or TRBV6-3, the J call TRBJ2-5, with D perhaps matching TRBD1 (5 bases). The CDR3 consists of 17 residues. V was cut by 5 bases and J by 2 bases, with 21 bases left in between. Germline V gene lookup returns CDR1 MNHEY and CDR2 SVGEGT. The CDR3 spells CASSRPQTRTHQETQYF. The CDR3 region has the DNA TGTGCCAGCAGTCGTCCACAGACCCGGACACATCAAGAGACCCAGTACTTC.

The chain recombines TRBV18 with TRBJ2-1, with 8 bases fitting TRBD1. From germline, CDR1 is KGHSH and CDR2 LQKENI. The CDR3 is 16 amino acids. Trimming removed 6 bases from V and 4 bases from J; junction bases left unmatched: 11. The DNA for the CDR3 is TGTGCCAGCTCCCCAAGGGACAGGTGGACTTACAATGAGCAGTTCTTC. This translates into CASSPRDRWTYNEQFF.

About this clonotype: Possible read error: a much larger clone is one base away. The V and J genes are TRBV28 and TRBJ2-7; the match to TRBD1 covers 8 bases. J was trimmed by 4 bases and V by 5 bases; bases with no gene match: 7. Germline V lookup: CDR1 MDHEN, CDR2 SYDVKM. The CDR3 covers 14 residues. CDR3 nucleotides: TGTGCCAGCAGTCCCTGGACAGGGCTTTACGAGCAGTACTTC. This translates into CASSPWTGLYEQYF.

The chain uses TRBV4-2 and TRBJ2-1; unclear D gene. Germline values: CDR1 LGHNA, CDR2 YNFKEQ. The CDR3 has 19 amino acids. V dropped 2 bases and J dropped 4 bases, with 24 bases sitting between them. DNA for the CDR3: TGTGCCAGCAGCCAACCCCCCCCGGCGTGGGGTAAGGGATACAATGAGCAGTTCTTC. It translates to CASSQPPPAWGKGYNEQFF.

In this sample, this clonotype turned up a few times. The chain's CDR3 is CASSSGRSDTQYF. For the CDR3, the DNA is TGTGCCAGCAGCTCCGGACGTTCAGATACGCAGTATTTT. The chain employs TRBV7-3 and TRBJ2-3; D gene uncertain. The CDR3 sequence is 13 residues long. Trimming pared 4 bases from V and 4 bases from J, leaving 9 bases between. The germline CDR1 and CDR2 sequences are SGHTA and FQGTGA.

V gene TRBV20-1 combines with J gene TRBJ2-6, with a possible D match to TRBD1 (6 bases). The CDR3 contains 15 residues. Trimming took 0 bases from V and 3 from J, leaving 9 bases between them. Germline CDR1 reads DFQATT; CDR2 reads SNEGSKA (reference sequence). The CDR3 bases are TGCAGTGCTAGAGATTACAGGGATGGGGCCAACGTCCTGACTTTC. Its translation: CSARDYRDGANVLTF.

The chain combines TRBV3-1 with TRBJ2-1; the match to TRBD2 covers 11 bases. Looked up from germline, CDR1 is LGHDT and CDR2 is YNNKEL (reference sequence). V gave up 4 bases and J gave up 9 bases; unmatched junction bases: 11. The CDR3 is 16 amino acids. Here the CDR3 DNA reads TGTGCCAGCAGCCGGGATCTAGCGGGAGGTTCATTTGAGCAGTTCTTC. Protein: CASSRDLAGGSFEQFF.

The V and J genes are TRBV6-6 and TRBJ2-3; 15 bases align to TRBD2. With 6 bases clipped from V and 3 bases from J, the junction kept 13 bases outside the gene matches. Germline CDR1 is MNHNY and CDR2 is SVGAGI (reference sequence). The CDR3 spans 19 residues. CDR3 in amino acids: CASRPHPSGLAGGTDTQYF. Written as DNA, the CDR3 is TGTGCCAGCAGACCACACCCGTCGGGACTAGCGGGAGGTACAGATACGCAGTATTTT.

The CDR3 loop is CASSSRWTGPENTEAFF. CDR3 nucleotides: TGTGCCAGCAGCAGCCGGTGGACAGGGCCTGAGAACACTGAAGCTTTCTTT. This chain uses TRBV7-2 with TRBJ1-1; TRBD1 matches 8 bases. The CDR3 totals 17 residues. Germline V gene sequence: CDR1 SGHTA, CDR2 FQGNSA. V was clipped by 5 bases and J by 1 base; unmatched bases: 12.

The chain is built from TRBV7-9 and TRBJ2-7, with D possibly matching TRBD2 (6 bases). The CDR3 consists of 17 residues. CDR1 and CDR2 from the germline V gene are SEHNR and FQNEAQ (reference sequence). With 5 bases removed from V and 2 bases from J, the gap between germline ends came to 22 bases. The CDR3 bases are TGTGCCAGCAGCCTCATCAAGTCTAGCGAGACACCCTACGAGCAGTACTTC. It translates to CASSLIKSSETPYEQYF.

The CDR3 is CASTGGGASQPQHF. The CDR3 DNA sequence: TGTGCCAGCACCGGGGGGGGGGCCAGTCAGCCCCAGCATTTT. The chain joins TRBV28 to TRBJ1-5; D perhaps matches TRBD1 (6 bases). CDR3 length equals 14 residues. The V gene's germline CDR1 is MDHEN and CDR2 SYDVKM. Trimming took 7 bases from V and 6 from J, leaving 16 bases between them.

As for this clonotype: A read error may be the cause here, since a much bigger clone is one base away. The rearrangement joins TRBV19 to TRBJ1-5; D possibly corresponds to TRBD1 (5 bases). Germline V gene lookup returns CDR1 LNHDA and CDR2 SQIVND (reference sequence). The length of the CDR3 is 16 residues. The CDR3 loop reads CPSSVFGLRGNQPQHF. CDR3 coding DNA: TGTCCCAGTAGTGTCTTCGGCCTCAGGGGCAATCAGCCCCAGCATTTT.

The rearrangement joins TRBV4-3 to TRBJ2-3, with 14 bases fitting TRBD2. The CDR3 covers 17 residues. From germline, CDR1 is LGHNA and CDR2 YSLEER. After removal of 3 bases from V and 4 bases from J, the junction contained 6 bases not matched to a gene. CDR3 in amino acids: CASSQGLAGVWADTQYF. The CDR3 DNA reads TGCGCCAGCAGCCAGGGACTAGCGGGAGTATGGGCAGATACGCAGTATTTT.

The V gene is TRBV20-1, the J gene TRBJ1-1, with D unclear. V was shortened by 8 bases and J by 5 bases, with 21 bases between the two germline ends. CDR1 and CDR2 from the germline V gene are DFQATT and SNEGSKA (reference sequence). This CDR3 is built from 14 residues. The CDR3 DNA reads as TGCAGTCGAACCAGCGGCGGGGTTCGGACTGAAGCTTTCTTT. It translates to CSRTSGGVRTEAFF.

The sample holds many counts of this clonotype. V is TRBV6-2 or TRBV6-3 and J is TRBJ1-5; D gene ambiguous. Trimming pared 3 bases from V and 9 bases from J, leaving 15 bases between. CDR1 MNHEY and CDR2 SVGEGT come from the germline V gene. The CDR3 sequence is 14 residues long. As DNA, the CDR3 is TGTGCCAGCAGTTATCGTCCCATCAGCGGGCCCCAGCATTTT. The encoded protein is CASSYRPISGPQHF.

This clonotype was recorded at least ten times. This rearrangement joins TRBV7-2 to TRBJ2-7; maybe TRBD2 (6 bases). Germline CDR1 is SGHTA and CDR2 is FQGNSA. V lost 5 bases to trimming and J lost 6 bases, with 17 bases between them. CDR3 size: 14 residues. DNA of the CDR3: TGTGCCAGCAGCCCCGCCGGGAGACCCTTCGAGCAGTACTTC. Translation gives CASSPAGRPFEQYF.

The rearrangement uses TRBV29-1 and TRBJ2-1; 9 bases agree with TRBD2. V lost 1 base to trimming and J lost 5 bases; unmatched junction nucleotides: 3. Germline V gene lookup returns CDR1 SQVTM and CDR2 ANQGSEA. This CDR3 is 14 amino acids long. The CDR3 nucleotides are TGCAGCGTTGAAGGGCGACTAGCGGACAATGAGCAGTTCTTC. Its translation is CSVEGRLADNEQFF.

This clonotype was counted many times. This rearrangement joins TRBV4-1 to TRBJ1-5; 8 bases line up with TRBD1. The CDR3 consists of 13 residues. V lost 6 bases and J lost 6; bases outside the gene matches: 4. The germline V gene has CDR1 MGHRA and CDR2 YSYEKL. This CDR3 is CASSGQGVQPQHF. The CDR3 coding sequence is TGCGCCAGCAGTGGACAGGGAGTTCAGCCCCAGCATTTT.

The sample holds a few counts of this clonotype. The rearrangement links TRBV20-1 to TRBJ2-7; 7 nucleotides line up with TRBD2. Germline trimming cut 0 bases from V and 1 base from J; bases unmatched to any gene: 6. CDR1 DFQATT and CDR2 SNEGSKA come from the germline V gene (reference sequence). The CDR3 covers 15 residues. The CDR3 protein is CSARDEERGSYEQYF. The CDR3 DNA reads TGCAGTGCTAGAGATGAGGAGCGGGGTTCCTACGAGCAGTACTTC.

The chain combines TRBV27 with TRBJ2-7; D is possibly TRBD1 (5 bases). Germline V lookup: CDR1 MNHEY, CDR2 SMNVEV (reference sequence). The V and J ends lost 3 bases and 1 base respectively, with 13 bases between them. The CDR3 is made up of 15 amino acids. The CDR3 here is CASSFLDSPSYEQYF. The DNA of the CDR3 is TGTGCCAGCAGTTTCCTTGACAGTCCTTCCTACGAGCAGTACTTC.

To note about this clonotype: This likely traces to a read error, being one base from a far larger clone. V and J are TRBV28 and TRBJ2-1; D is undetermined. The CDR3 consists of 10 residues. CDR1 MDHEN and CDR2 SYDVKM come from the germline V gene. CDR3 in amino acids: CSSSFNEQFF. The CDR3, as DNA: TGTTCCAGCAGTTTCAATGAGCAGTTCTTC.

Of note for this clonotype: One end of the junction is discordant with germline, which a read error may explain. The chain combines TRBV15 with TRBJ1-2; D is ambiguous. The CDR3 is 13 amino acids. The germline CDR1 and CDR2 sequences are LNHNV and YYDKDF (reference sequence). The CDR3 is CAASRAGVDGYTF. DNA for the CDR3: TGTGCCGCCAGCAGAGCGGGCGTAGATGGCTACACCTTC.

This clonotype was seen many times. CDR3 DNA sequence: TGTGCCAGCAGTTTCCTGGGGGAGGACGGCTACACCTTC. Translating gives CASSFLGEDGYTF. The genes are TRBV27 and TRBJ1-2, with D perhaps TRBD1 (5 bases). The germline V and J ends were trimmed by 3 bases and 8 bases, with 13 bases remaining between them. This CDR3 comprises 13 residues. Germline values: CDR1 MNHEY, CDR2 SMNVEV (reference sequence).

V is TRBV18 and J is TRBJ1-6; D remains ambiguous. The germline gives CDR1 KGHSH, CDR2 LQKENI. The CDR3 consists of 15 residues. Between the trimmed V and J ends, which lost 0 bases and 10 bases, there was a span of 13 bases. As DNA, the CDR3 is TGTGCCAGCTCACCACCCAGTCTCCCGGGATCACCCCTCCACTTT. Residues: CASSPPSLPGSPLHF.